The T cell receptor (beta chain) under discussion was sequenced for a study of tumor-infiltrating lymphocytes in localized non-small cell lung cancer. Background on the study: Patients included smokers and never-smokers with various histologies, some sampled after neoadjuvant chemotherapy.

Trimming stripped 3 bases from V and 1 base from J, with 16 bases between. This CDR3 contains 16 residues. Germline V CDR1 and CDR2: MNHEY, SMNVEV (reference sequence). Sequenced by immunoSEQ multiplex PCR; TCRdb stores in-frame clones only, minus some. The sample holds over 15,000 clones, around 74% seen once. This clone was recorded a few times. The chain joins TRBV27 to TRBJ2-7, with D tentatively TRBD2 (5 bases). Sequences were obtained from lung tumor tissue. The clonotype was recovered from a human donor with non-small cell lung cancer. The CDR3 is CASSLVDGLSSYEQYF. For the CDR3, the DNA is TGTGCCAGCAGTTTGGTAGACGGACTCAGTTCCTACGAGCAGTACTTC.